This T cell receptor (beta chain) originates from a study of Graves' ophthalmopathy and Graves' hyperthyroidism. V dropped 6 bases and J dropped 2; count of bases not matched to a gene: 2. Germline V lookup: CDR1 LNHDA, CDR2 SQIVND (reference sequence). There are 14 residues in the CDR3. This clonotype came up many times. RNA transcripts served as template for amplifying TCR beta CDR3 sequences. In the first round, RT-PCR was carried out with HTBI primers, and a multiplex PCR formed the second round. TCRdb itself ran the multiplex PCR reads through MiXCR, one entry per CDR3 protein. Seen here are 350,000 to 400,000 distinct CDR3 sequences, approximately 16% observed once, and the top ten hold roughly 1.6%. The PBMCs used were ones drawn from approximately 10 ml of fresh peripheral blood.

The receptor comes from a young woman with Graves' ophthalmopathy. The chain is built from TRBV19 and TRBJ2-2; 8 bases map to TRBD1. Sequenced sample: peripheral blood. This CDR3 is CASRDRVNTGELFF. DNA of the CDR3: TGTGCCAGTAGGGACAGGGTTAACACCGGGGAGCTGTTTTTT.